These T cell receptor beta chains were read from a single sample in a study of cytomegalovirus exposure and HLA in healthy donors. Data came from immunoSEQ multiplex PCR; TCRdb stores just in-frame clones and leaves some out. The table has some 170,000 clones, 70% to 85% seen once; the top ten hold 2.1%. Sample: PBMCs. These receptors were collected from a man aged 35 to 55 in good health and CMV-seronegative. The CDR3 runs from the conserved cysteine through the conserved F or W. The D gene is left open where the match is weak. Clone size is shown for a subset of rows, as once, few, many or a class of expanded clone.

D gene | J gene | clone size | V gene | CDR3 protein | CDR3 DNA
- | TRBJ1-3 | - | TRBV2 | CASSRLPNTIYF | TGTGCCAGCAGCCGCCTACCGAACACCATATATTTT
TRBD1 | TRBJ2-7 | few | TRBV5-1 | CASSTRTGGASYEQYF | TGCGCCAGCAGCACCCGGACAGGGGGCGCCTCCTACGAGCAGTACTTC
- | TRBJ2-5 | - | TRBV5-1 | CASSLAPGSQETQYF | TGCGCCAGCAGCTTGGCCCCGGGGAGCCAAGAGACCCAGTACTTC
TRBD1 | TRBJ2-3 | - | TRBV7-7 | CASSLVQGDTQYF | TGTGCTAGCAGCTTAGTACAGGGGGATACGCAGTATTTT
- | TRBJ1-5 | - | TRBV6-6 | CASTPPGSSNQPQHF | TGTGCCAGCACGCCCCCAGGGTCTAGCAATCAGCCCCAGCATTTT
- | TRBJ1-3 | - | TRBV11-2 | CASSERPVSGNTIYF | TGTGCCAGCAGCGAGCGACCGGTCTCTGGAAACACCATATATTTT
- | TRBJ2-1 | few | TRBV15 | CATSREGWAVSRSYNEQFF | TGTGCCACCAGCAGAGAAGGATGGGCAGTCTCCCGCTCCTACAATGAGCAGTTCTTC
- | TRBJ2-7 | few | TRBV2 | CASSAGSVLPGEQYF | TGTGCCAGCAGTGCCGGGTCGGTACTACCCGGCGAGCAGTACTTC
TRBD1 | TRBJ1-5 | few | TRBV28 | CATQGGTQPQHF | TGTGCCACCCAGGGGGGTACTCAGCCCCAGCATTTT
TRBD2 | TRBJ2-3 | - | TRBV30 | CAWSVLAGAADTQYF | TGTGCCTGGAGTGTGTTAGCGGGAGCGGCAGATACGCAGTATTTT
- | TRBJ1-2 | - | TRBV4-1 | CASSPYGDTNYGYTF | TGCGCCAGCAGCCCCTACGGGGACACAAACTATGGCTACACCTTC
TRBD2 | TRBJ2-2 | - | TRBV27 | CASSFGLAGDTGELFF | TGTGCCAGCAGTTTCGGCCTAGCGGGAGACACCGGGGAGCTGTTTTTT
TRBD1 | TRBJ2-7 | few | TRBV9 | CASSVSGDRGRVYEQYF | TGTGCCAGCAGCGTTTCCGGAGACAGGGGGCGCGTCTACGAGCAGTACTTC
- | TRBJ2-4 | - | TRBV7-9 | CASSLAGGFENSQYF | TGTGCCAGCAGCTTAGCAGGGGGTTTCGAAAACAGTCAGTACTTC
TRBD2 | TRBJ2-3 | - | TRBV4-2 | CASSPGTSGGRDTQYF | TGTGCCAGCAGCCCCGGGACTAGCGGAGGGAGGGATACGCAGTATTTT
TRBD1 | TRBJ1-2 | - | TRBV6-6 | CASIKGRTGEAYGYTF | TGTGCCAGCATCAAAGGAAGGACAGGGGAAGCCTATGGCTACACCTTC
- | TRBJ2-3 | - | TRBV18 | CASSPLPGGLADTQYF | TGTGCCAGCTCACCACTGCCAGGGGGGCTAGCGGATACGCAGTATTTT
TRBD1 | TRBJ1-5 | few | TRBV9 | CASSTGQGGNQPQHF | TGTGCCAGCAGCACCGGACAGGGCGGCAATCAGCCCCAGCATTTT
TRBD1 | TRBJ1-2 | - | TRBV7-8 | CASSLAGTGGGYTF | TGTGCCAGCAGCTTAGCCGGGACAGGAGGTGGCTACACCTTC
- | TRBJ2-1 | - | TRBV7-8 | CASSFPLGGSYNEQFF | TGTGCCAGCAGCTTCCCATTGGGGGGCTCCTACAATGAGCAGTTCTTC
TRBD2 | TRBJ2-5 | - | TRBV6-5 | CAVAGGSGETQYF | TGTGCCGTTGCGGGGGGATCGGGAGAGACCCAGTACTTC
- | TRBJ1-1 | few | TRBV11-2 | CASSLGQFEAFF | TGTGCCAGCAGCTTAGGGCAGTTCGAAGCTTTCTTT
TRBD2 | TRBJ2-1 | - | TRBV18 | CASSRLTSGMATYNEQFF | TGTGCCAGCTCACGACTTACGAGCGGGATGGCCACCTACAATGAGCAGTTCTTC
- | TRBJ1-4 | - | TRBV10-3 | CAISEVTGHNEKLFF | TGTGCCATCAGTGAGGTAACAGGCCACAATGAAAAACTGTTTTTT
TRBD2 | TRBJ2-7 | - | TRBV5-6 | CASNFLAGAYEQYF | TGTGCCAGCAATTTCCTAGCGGGAGCCTACGAGCAGTACTTC
- | TRBJ2-1 | - | TRBV28 | CASSLPRPSGEQFF | TGTGCCAGCAGTTTACCCCGTCCCTCAGGGGAGCAGTTCTTC
- | TRBJ2-7 | - | TRBV7-2 | CASSRDGSDYEQYF | TGTGCCAGCAGCCGTGACGGGTCGGACTACGAGCAGTACTTC
- | TRBJ2-3 | - | TRBV4-2 | CASSQEQREPKYF | TGTGCCAGCAGCCAAGAGCAACGGGAGCCTAAGTATTTT
TRBD2 | TRBJ2-3 | - | TRBV28 | CASSVPLAGVGTDTQYF | TGTGCCAGCAGTGTCCCACTAGCGGGAGTAGGGACAGATACGCAGTATTTT
- | TRBJ1-4 | - | TRBV7-9 | CASHRAEKLFF | TGTGCCAGCCACAGGGCTGAAAAACTGTTTTTT
- | TRBJ1-4 | - | TRBV6-1 | CASSDGLTTNEKLFF | TGTGCCAGCAGTGACGGTTTAACAACTAATGAAAAACTGTTTTTT
TRBD2 | TRBJ2-1 | - | TRBV7-9 | CASSPEVGAGGPGGEQFF | TGTGCCAGCAGCCCCGAGGTGGGGGCGGGAGGGCCAGGCGGTGAGCAGTTCTTC
- | TRBJ2-5 | - | TRBV5-6 | CASQWAMNQETQYF | TGTGCCAGCCAGTGGGCGATGAACCAAGAGACCCAGTACTTC
- | TRBJ2-3 | - | TRBV7-8 | CASSLASRGANSDTQYF | TGTGCCAGCAGCTTAGCTTCTCGGGGGGCGAACTCAGATACGCAGTATTTT
TRBD1 | TRBJ2-5 | - | TRBV10-3 | CATGTGGLETQYF | TGTGCCACCGGGACAGGGGGCTTAGAGACCCAGTACTTC
- | TRBJ2-2 | - | TRBV7-7 | CASSLGQGTGELFF | TGTGCTAGCAGCTTGGGCCAGGGCACCGGGGAGCTGTTTTTT
TRBD2 | TRBJ2-7 | - | TRBV19 | CASSISASGRAEQYF | TGTGCCAGTAGTATCTCGGCTAGCGGGAGAGCCGAGCAGTACTTC
TRBD1 | TRBJ2-4 | - | TRBV29-1 | CSVMTGLAKNSQYF | TGCAGCGTAATGACAGGGCTAGCCAAAAACAGTCAGTACTTC
- | TRBJ2-5 | - | TRBV19 | CASSMARRQETQYF | TGTGCCAGTAGTATGGCACGCCGTCAAGAGACCCAGTACTTC
TRBD1 | TRBJ2-3 | - | TRBV5-1 | CASSQGEDTQYF | TGCGCCAGCAGCCAGGGGGAGGATACGCAGTATTTT
- | TRBJ2-7 | - | TRBV15 | CATREQGRQYF | TGTGCCACCAGGGAACAGGGTCGCCAGTACTTC
- | TRBJ1-1 | - | TRBV27 | CASRSGGPIMNTEAFF | TGTGCCAGCAGGTCAGGTGGCCCTATTATGAACACTGAAGCTTTCTTT